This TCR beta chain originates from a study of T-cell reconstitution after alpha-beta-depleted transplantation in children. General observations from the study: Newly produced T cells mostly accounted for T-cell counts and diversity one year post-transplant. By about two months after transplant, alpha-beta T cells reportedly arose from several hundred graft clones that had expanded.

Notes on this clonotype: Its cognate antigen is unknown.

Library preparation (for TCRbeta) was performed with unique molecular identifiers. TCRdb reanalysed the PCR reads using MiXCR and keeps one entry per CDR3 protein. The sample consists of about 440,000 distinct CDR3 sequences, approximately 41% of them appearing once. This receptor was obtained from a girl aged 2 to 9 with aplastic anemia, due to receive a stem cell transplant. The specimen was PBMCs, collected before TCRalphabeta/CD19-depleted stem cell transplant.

This chain's CDR3 is CASWGGRDTQYF. CDR3 sequence (DNA): TGTGCCAGCTGGGGGGGCCGGGATACGCAGTATTTT. The rearrangement uses TRBV6-5 and TRBJ2-3; D might be TRBD2 (7 bases). CDR1 MNHEY and CDR2 SVGAGI come from the germline V gene. V was clipped by 8 bases and J by 6 bases, with 12 bases between them. This CDR3 has 12 amino acids.